This T cell receptor beta chain emerged from a study of blood T cell repertoires in COVID-19. Study-level information: Acute and convalescent COVID-19 specimens originated in the United States, Italy and Spain.

Original handling: Amplification from reference gene primers served as the basis for estimated nucleated cell counts. Measured with immunoSEQ multiplex PCR; TCRdb has only the in-frame clones, and not every one. The D gene and trimming were derived from the DNA, and the V and J assignments and clone size from that table. The table shows some 80,000 clones, with approximately 80% occurring only once. The CDR3 loop spans 12 amino acids. Trimming took 6 bases from V and 12 from J, leaving 14 bases between them. Germline CDR1 MGHDK, CDR2 SYGVNS. Sequencing was carried out using peripheral blood. This chain connects TRBV25-1 to TRBJ1-4; possibly TRBD1 for D (5 bases). This receptor was identified in a man aged 80 or over with acute or convalescent COVID-19. CDR3 region: CASSTRGIQLFF. The DNA of the CDR3 is TGTGCCAGCAGCACCCGGGGGATCCAACTGTTTTTT.